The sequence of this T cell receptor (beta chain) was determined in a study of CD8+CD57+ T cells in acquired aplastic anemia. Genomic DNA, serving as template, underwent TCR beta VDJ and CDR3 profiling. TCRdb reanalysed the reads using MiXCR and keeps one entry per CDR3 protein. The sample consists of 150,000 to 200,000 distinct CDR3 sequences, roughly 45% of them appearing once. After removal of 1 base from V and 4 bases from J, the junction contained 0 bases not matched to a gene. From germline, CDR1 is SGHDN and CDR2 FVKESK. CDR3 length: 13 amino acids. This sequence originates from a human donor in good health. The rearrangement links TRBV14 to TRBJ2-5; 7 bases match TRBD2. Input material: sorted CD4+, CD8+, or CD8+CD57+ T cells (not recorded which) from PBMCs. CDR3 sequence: CASSQAGGETQYF. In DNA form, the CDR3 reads TGTGCCAGCAGCCAAGCGGGAGGAGAGACCCAGTACTTC.